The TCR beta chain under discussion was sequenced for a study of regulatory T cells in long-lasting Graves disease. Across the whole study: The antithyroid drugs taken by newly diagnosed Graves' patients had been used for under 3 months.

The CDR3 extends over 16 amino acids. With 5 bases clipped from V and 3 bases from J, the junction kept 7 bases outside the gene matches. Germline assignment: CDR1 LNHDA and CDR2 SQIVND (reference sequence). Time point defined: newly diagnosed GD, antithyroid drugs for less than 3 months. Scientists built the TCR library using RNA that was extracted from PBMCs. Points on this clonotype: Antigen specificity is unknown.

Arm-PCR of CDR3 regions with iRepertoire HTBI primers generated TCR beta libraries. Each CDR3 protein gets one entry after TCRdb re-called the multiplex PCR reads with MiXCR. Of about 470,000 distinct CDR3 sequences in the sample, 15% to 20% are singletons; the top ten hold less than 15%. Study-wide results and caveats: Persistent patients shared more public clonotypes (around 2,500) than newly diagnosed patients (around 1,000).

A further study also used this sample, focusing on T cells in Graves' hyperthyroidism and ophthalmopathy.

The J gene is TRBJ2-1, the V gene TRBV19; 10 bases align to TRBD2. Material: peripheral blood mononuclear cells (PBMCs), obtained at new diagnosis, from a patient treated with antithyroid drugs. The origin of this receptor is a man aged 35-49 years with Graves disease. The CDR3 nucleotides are TGTGCCAGTAGTGCCTCCGGGACTAGCGTCTACAATGAGCAGTTCTTC. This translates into CASSASGTSVYNEQFF.